The source of this TCR beta chain is a study of OX40 agonist ivuxolimab in advanced cancers. Study overall: Patients undergoing dose escalation presented with hepatocellular carcinoma, melanoma, renal cell or head and neck cancer. Partial responses were achieved by three patients, of whom one had hepatocellular carcinoma and two had cutaneous melanoma.

Of note for this clone: Its antigen remains unidentified.

CDR3 size: 14 residues. After removal of 5 bases from V and 5 bases from J, the junction contained 6 bases not matched to a gene. Germline V lookup: CDR1 SGHRS, CDR2 YFSETQ. Whole-study results and caveats: The authors also found low normalized T-cell clonal expansion in some nonresponders. The 0.1-3.0 mg/kg partial responders had among the lowest clonal expansion.

This table comes from immunoSEQ multiplex PCR, and its TCRdb copy is limited to in-frame clones, with some not included. Of approximately 76,000 clones listed, more than 85% were seen once; the top ten hold roughly a tenth. The TCR sequence derives from an adult with an advanced solid tumor such as melanoma, head and neck, liver or kidney cancer. The V call is TRBV5-1, the J call TRBJ2-1; 8 bases map to TRBD2. The specimen was CD4+ or CD8+ T cells sorted from blood, collected in a trial of the OX40 agonist ivuxolimab. The CDR3 loop reads CASRTSGGDNEQFF. CDR3 nucleotides: TGCGCCAGCAGAACTAGCGGCGGGGACAATGAGCAGTTCTTC.